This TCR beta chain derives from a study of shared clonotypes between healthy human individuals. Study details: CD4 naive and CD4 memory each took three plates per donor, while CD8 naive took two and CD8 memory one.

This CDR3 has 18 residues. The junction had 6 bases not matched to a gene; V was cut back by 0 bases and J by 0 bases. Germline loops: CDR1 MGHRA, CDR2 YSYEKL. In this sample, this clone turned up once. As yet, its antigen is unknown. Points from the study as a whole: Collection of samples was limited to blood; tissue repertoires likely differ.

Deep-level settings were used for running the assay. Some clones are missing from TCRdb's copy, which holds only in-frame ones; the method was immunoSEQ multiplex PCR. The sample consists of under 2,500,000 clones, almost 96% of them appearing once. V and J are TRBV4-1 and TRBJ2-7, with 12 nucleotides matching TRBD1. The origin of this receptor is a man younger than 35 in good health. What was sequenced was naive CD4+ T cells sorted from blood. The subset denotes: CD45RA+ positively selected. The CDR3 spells CASSQEMGQGANSYEQYF. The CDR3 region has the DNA TGCGCCAGCAGCCAAGAGATGGGACAGGGGGCTAACTCCTACGAGCAGTACTTC.